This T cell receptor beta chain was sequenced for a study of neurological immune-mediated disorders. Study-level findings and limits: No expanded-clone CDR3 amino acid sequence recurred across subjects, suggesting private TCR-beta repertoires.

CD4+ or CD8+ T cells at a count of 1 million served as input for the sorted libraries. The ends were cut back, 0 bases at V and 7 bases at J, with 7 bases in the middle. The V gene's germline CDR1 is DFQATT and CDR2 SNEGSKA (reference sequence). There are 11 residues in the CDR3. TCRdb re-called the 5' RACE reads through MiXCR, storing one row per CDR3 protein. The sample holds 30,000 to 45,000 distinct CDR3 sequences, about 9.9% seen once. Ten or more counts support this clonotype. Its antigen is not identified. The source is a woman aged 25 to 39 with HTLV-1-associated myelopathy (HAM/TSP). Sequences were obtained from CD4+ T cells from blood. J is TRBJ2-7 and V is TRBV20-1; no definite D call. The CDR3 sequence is CSARDSQEQYF. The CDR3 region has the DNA TGCAGTGCTAGAGATAGTCAGGAGCAGTACTTC.